This T cell receptor beta chain comes out of a study of CD8+ T cells in alopecia areata. About the study: Administration of oral tofacitinib to treated patients was at 5 to 10 mg twice daily. Points from the study as a whole: Normal skin's resident alphabeta T cells are sequenced alongside lesional scalp T cells.

Researchers took lesional scalp punch biopsies and peripheral blood from people who were alopecia areata patients. V shed 2 bases and J 1 base; nucleotides not matched to a gene: 11. The CDR3 contains 16 residues. Germline V lookup: CDR1 GTSNPN, CDR2 SVGIG (reference sequence). The sequencing template was cDNA reverse transcribed from extracted RNA. Produced via immunoSEQ multiplex PCR; TCRdb's table is partial and in-frame only. Here the sample spans 100,000 to 150,000 clones, roughly 54% being singletons. With respect to this clone: Its antigen is currently unknown.

Material: CD4+ T cells sorted from blood, obtained at week 0. The rearrangement links TRBV30 to TRBJ2-7, with TRBD2 matching over 7 bases. The TCR comes from a human donor with alopecia areata. The CDR3 DNA is TGTGCCTGGAGTAGGAAGAGCGGGGCCCGGTCCTACGAGCAGTACTTC. Amino acid sequence: CAWSRKSGARSYEQYF.